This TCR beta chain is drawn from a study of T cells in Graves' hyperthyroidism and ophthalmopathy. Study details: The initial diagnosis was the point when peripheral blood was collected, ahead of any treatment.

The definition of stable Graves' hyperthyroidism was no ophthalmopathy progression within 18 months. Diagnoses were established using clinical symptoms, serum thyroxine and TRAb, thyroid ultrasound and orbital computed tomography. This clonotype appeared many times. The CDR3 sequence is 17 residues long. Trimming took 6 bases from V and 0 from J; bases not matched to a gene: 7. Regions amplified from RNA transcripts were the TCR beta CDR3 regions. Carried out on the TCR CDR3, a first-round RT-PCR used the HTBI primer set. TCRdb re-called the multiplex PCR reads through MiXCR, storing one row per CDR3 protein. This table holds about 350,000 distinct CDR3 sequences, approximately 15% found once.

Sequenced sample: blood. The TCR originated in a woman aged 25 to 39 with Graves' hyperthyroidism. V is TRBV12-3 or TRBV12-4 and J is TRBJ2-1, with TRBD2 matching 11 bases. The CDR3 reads CASSIATSGDSYNEQFF. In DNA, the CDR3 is TGTGCCAGCAGCATCGCGACTAGCGGGGACTCCTACAATGAGCAGTTCTTC.